This T cell receptor (beta chain) was obtained from a study of cytomegalovirus exposure and HLA in healthy donors. Both 60 Vbeta primers and 13 Jbeta primers went into the PCR. The assay was immunoSEQ multiplex PCR, and TCRdb's table has in-frame clones only and misses some. This table has some 170,000 clones, about 79% appearing once. General study findings and limits: The majority of CMV-associated TCR beta chains were reported as apparently HLA-restricted in a later analysis. In an earlier analysis, productive rearrangement rates for most beta V segments clustered near 87% or 30%.

Germline lookup yields CDR1 LNHDA and CDR2 SQIVND (reference sequence). CDR3 length: 15 amino acids. Worth noting for this clone: Its antigen is currently unknown. One end of the junction varies from germline; a read error may be responsible.

What was sequenced was PBMCs. The sequence derives from a middle-aged man in good health and CMV-seropositive. The rearrangement uses TRBV19 and TRBJ2-6; 7 bases fit TRBD1. The CDR3 here is CASSPDRAGANGLTF. The CDR3 DNA is TGTGCCAGTAGCCCCGACAGGGCTGGGGCCAACGGCCTGACTTTC.